The clone carrying this TCR beta chain was counted a single time. Its antigen remains unknown. Germline trimming cut 3 bases from V and 5 bases from J; bases unmatched to any gene: 13. Germline-derived CDR1 and CDR2 are LNHNV and YYDKDF (reference sequence). The CDR3 is made up of 17 amino acids. The data are from a study of cytotoxic CD8 clonotypes in ibrutinib-treated CLL. Cryopreserved PBMCs yielded approximately 2.2 micrograms of genomic DNA for TCR beta libraries. TCRdb keeps only in-frame clones here, not all; method: immunoSEQ multiplex PCR. The sample consists of around 200,000 clones, 60% to 80% of them appearing once. Findings and caveats of the study: Public clonotypes (which were uncommon) either contracted or remained stable on treatment.

The specimen comprised PBMCs, sampled after 12 months of ibrutinib treatment. The receptor was derived from a human donor with chronic lymphocytic leukemia. The chain uses TRBV15 and TRBJ2-1; 7 bases are shared with TRBD1. This chain's CDR3 is CATSSPALRGRDNEQFF. CDR3 coding DNA: TGTGCCACCAGCAGTCCAGCCTTGAGGGGGCGAGACAATGAGCAGTTCTTC.